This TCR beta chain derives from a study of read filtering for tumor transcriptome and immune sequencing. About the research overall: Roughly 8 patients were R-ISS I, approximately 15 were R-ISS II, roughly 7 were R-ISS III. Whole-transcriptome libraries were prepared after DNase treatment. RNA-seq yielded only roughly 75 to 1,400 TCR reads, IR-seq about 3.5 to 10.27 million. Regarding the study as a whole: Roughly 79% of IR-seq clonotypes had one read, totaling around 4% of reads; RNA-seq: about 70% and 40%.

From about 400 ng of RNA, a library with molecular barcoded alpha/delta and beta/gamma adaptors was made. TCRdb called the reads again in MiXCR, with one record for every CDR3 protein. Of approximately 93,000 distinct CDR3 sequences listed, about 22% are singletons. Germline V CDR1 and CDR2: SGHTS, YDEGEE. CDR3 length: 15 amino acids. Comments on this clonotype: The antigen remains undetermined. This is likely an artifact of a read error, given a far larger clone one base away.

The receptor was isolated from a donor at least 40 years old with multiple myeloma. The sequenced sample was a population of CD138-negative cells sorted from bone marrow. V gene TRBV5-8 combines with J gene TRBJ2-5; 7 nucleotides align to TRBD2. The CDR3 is CASSLVVAGQETRYF. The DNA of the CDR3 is TGTGCCAGCAGCTTGGTGGTAGCGGGCCAAGAGACCCGGTACTTC.